The clone carrying this T cell receptor beta chain was found a few times. Antigen unknown. The V end lost 6 bases, the J end lost 7 bases, and 12 bases lay between the germline ends. Germline CDR1 and CDR2: MNHNY and SVGAGI (reference sequence). There are 12 residues in the CDR3. The data were obtained in a study of shared clonotypes between healthy human individuals. General observations from the study: Sharing of clonotypes among donors was expected to vary with sequencing depth. Tissue TCR repertoires likely differ from these blood-only repertoires.

Among the donors, all were Caucasian adults who lived in Nashville, Tennessee. On ten immunoSEQ deep assay plates, unsorted PBMC DNA was sequenced. This table comes from immunoSEQ multiplex PCR, and its TCRdb copy is limited to in-frame clones, with some not included. Of around 480,000 clones listed, over 75% are singletons. The gene calls are TRBV6-6 and TRBJ1-1, with TRBD1 as a possible D gene (5 bases). The TCR comes from a woman in her 40s in good health. Some clones in this sample may be carry-over from other donors' samples. The sequenced sample was PBMCs. CDR3 in amino acids: CASRKRGVEAFF. DNA of the CDR3: TGTGCCAGCAGGAAACGAGGGGTTGAAGCTTTCTTT.